Shown below are 8 T cell receptor beta chains from a single sample sequenced in a study of T cell repertoires in cytomegalovirus infection (dated by TCRdb to the late 2010s). Sequenced on an Illumina HiSeq 1500. The raw public reads went through TCRdb reprocessing: fastp at Q25, MiXCR clone calling, in-frame beta chains kept. One record per CDR3 amino acid sequence lists the most common genes and DNA. A total of roughly 180,000 distinct CDR3 sequences appear in this sample, roughly 15% of them only once. The leading ten clones occupy around 27% of the sample. The source material was CD8+ T cells from PBMCs. The receptor source for this set is a human donor in good health (CMV status not recorded). Some clones in this sample may be carry-over from other donors' samples.

This chain uses TRBV6-2 or TRBV6-3 with TRBJ2-5; no firm D call. Germline V lookup: CDR1 MNHEY, CDR2 SVGEGT. There are 12 residues in the CDR3. V lost 0 bases, J lost 5 bases, and 4 bases lay in between. CDR3 sequence reads: CASSYSAETQYF. CDR3 nucleotides: TGTGCCAGCAGTTACTCGGCGGAGACCCAGTACTTC.

The chain recombines TRBV12-3 or TRBV12-4 with TRBJ2-5; D might be TRBD2 (6 bases). V was trimmed by 6 bases and J by 4 bases, leaving 15 bases between them. The CDR3 contains 14 residues. As DNA, the CDR3 is TGTGCCAGCAGCCTCAAGGCGGGGTTAGAGACCCAGTACTTC. Protein product: CASSLKAGLETQYF.

The chain recombines TRBV6-2 or TRBV6-3 with TRBJ2-7; no definite D call. Between the trimmed V and J ends, which lost 0 bases and 3 bases, there was a span of 18 bases. There are 17 residues in the CDR3. Germline assignment: CDR1 MNHEY and CDR2 SVGEGT. CDR3 in DNA: TGTGCCAGCAGTTACTCGGTTTCCTGGCCGTCCATCTACGAGCAGTACTTC. Protein sequence: CASSYSVSWPSIYEQYF.

V and J are TRBV7-3 and TRBJ2-5; D possibly corresponds to TRBD2 (6 bases). In germline, CDR1 is SGHTA, CDR2 FQGTGA. Between the trimmed V and J ends, which lost 6 bases and 5 bases, there was a span of 19 bases. This CDR3 contains 15 residues. As DNA, the CDR3 is TGTGCCAGCAGTTCCACGGGACTCCTCCAGGAGACCCAGTACTTC. Its protein is CASSSTGLLQETQYF.

This clonotype has only a few counts. V and J are TRBV7-2 and TRBJ1-2; no definite D call. The CDR3 covers 15 residues. The ends were cut back, 6 bases at V and 4 bases at J, with 18 bases in the middle. Germline CDR1 is SGHTA and CDR2 is FQGNSA. CDR3 loop: CASSLRGSVSYGYTF. As DNA, the CDR3 is TGTGCCAGCAGTCTTAGAGGGTCAGTCTCCTATGGCTACACCTTC.

This clonotype has just a few counts. The J gene is TRBJ1-6, the V gene TRBV7-8, with D possibly TRBD1 on 6 matching bases. V dropped 0 bases and J dropped 3 bases, with 18 bases sitting between them. Germline assignment: CDR1 SGHVS and CDR2 FQNEAQ. The CDR3 spans 19 residues. The CDR3 region is CASSLAPPRGADYNSPLHF. Here the CDR3 DNA reads TGTGCCAGCAGCTTAGCGCCCCCACGGGGGGCCGACTATAATTCACCCCTCCACTTT.

The genes are TRBV24-1 and TRBJ2-5, with a tentative D call TRBD2 (5 bases). The CDR3 sequence is 13 residues long. The V gene's germline CDR1 is KGHDR and CDR2 SFDVKD. Trimming removed 2 bases from V and 5 bases from J, with 8 bases in between. The CDR3 is CATSDYGVETQYF. The CDR3 DNA is TGTGCCACCAGTGATTACGGGGTTGAGACCCAGTACTTC.

This clonotype was recorded a few times. This chain uses TRBV10-3 with TRBJ1-2; D possibly corresponds to TRBD1 (5 bases). Trimming stripped 3 bases from V and 5 bases from J, with 16 bases between. The CDR3 has 15 amino acids. Germline V CDR1 and CDR2: ENHRY, SYGVKD. CDR3 sequence (DNA): TGTGCCATCAGTGATCACGAGTCAGGGACTTATGGCTACACCTTC. It codes for CAISDHESGTYGYTF.